The rows below give T cell receptor beta chains drawn from one sample of a study of blood T cell repertoires in COVID-19. The assay was immunoSEQ multiplex PCR, and TCRdb's table has in-frame clones only and misses some. This table has around 92,000 clones, approximately 74% appearing once. Sequences were obtained from peripheral blood. The receptors derive from a man aged 70-80 years with COVID-19, enrolled during active disease. CDR3s leave out the opening cysteine and the closing phenylalanine or tryptophan. Each record gives: V gene, J gene, CDR3 protein.

>TRBV5-6|TRBJ2-3
ASSPGGGVDTQY
>TRBV29-1|TRBJ1-5
SVGQSNQPQH
>TRBV3-1/TRBV3-2|TRBJ2-5
ASSHWDRQETQY
>TRBV4-3|TRBJ2-1
ASSQETSGLSYNEQF
>TRBV5-1|TRBJ2-5
ASSSDSLQETQY
>TRBV15|TRBJ1-1
ATSRDALGWETRGTEAF
>TRBV28|TRBJ1-5
ASSLSEVQPQH
>TRBV2|TRBJ2-7
ASARSSYEQY
>TRBV18|TRBJ1-1
ASSPSLLVLGTEAF
>TRBV11-2|TRBJ2-1
ASSLGAASNEQF
>TRBV30|TRBJ2-2
AWSRGTSGSAGELF
>TRBV19|TRBJ1-3
ASRMSSGNTIY
>TRBV4-2|TRBJ2-7
ASSQEALAGSEQY
>TRBV7-2|TRBJ2-7
ASSATGAYEQY
>TRBV5-4|TRBJ2-3
ASSLGLATY
>TRBV27|TRBJ2-6
ASSLKPNFKFSSGANVLT
>TRBV25-1|TRBJ2-1
ASSRSPGVNEQF
>TRBV14|TRBJ1-2
ASSQVTGVSLRGYT
>TRBV11-3|TRBJ2-1
ASSTRLADYNEQF
>TRBV2|TRBJ2-2
ASRSGANTGELF
>TRBV28|TRBJ1-4
ASTFHDIGKLF
>TRBV28|TRBJ2-2
ASSLMAQGNTGELF
>TRBV28|TRBJ2-3
ASSLTRGGTDTQY
>TRBV6-5|TRBJ1-1
ASSRGGSGAF
>TRBV6-4|TRBJ2-1
ASSAPTGGNEQF
>TRBV2|TRBJ2-3
ASRFGLAGFTDTQY
>TRBV21-1|TRBJ2-1
ASSPLHSYNEQF
>TRBV5-1|TRBJ1-2
ASSLVQGGQGYT
>TRBV10-3|TRBJ1-1
AISLTGATEAF
>TRBV5-1|TRBJ2-1
ASSTTGTLYNEQF
>TRBV2|TRBJ2-1
ASSLRALAFSSYNEQF
>TRBV19|TRBJ2-7
ASSRTGVYEQY
>TRBV5-4|TRBJ2-5
ASSNGGLAGGSQETQY
>TRBV6-5|TRBJ2-7
ASSWDFYEQY
>TRBV7-2|TRBJ2-7
ASSFSGIGEQY
>TRBV28|TRBJ1-2
ASSPTGYGYT
>TRBV19|TRBJ1-5
ASSKRPRARSNQPQH
>TRBV7-2|TRBJ1-6
ASSLTGGLSSPLH
>TRBV5-5|TRBJ2-1
ASSLGQFTYNEQF
>TRBV5-4|TRBJ2-6
ASSPGTVSGANVLT
>TRBV28|TRBJ1-2
ASSLTGVLNYGYT
>TRBV5-1|TRBJ2-5
ASGGLAGQETQY
>TRBV19|TRBJ1-5
ASSPQSGQAMYGNQPQH
>TRBV5-1|TRBJ2-2
ASSLGAGQNTGELF
>TRBV20-1|TRBJ2-7
SASVAGGRSSYEQY
>TRBV5-1|TRBJ1-5
ASSLAGDQPQH
>TRBV7-8|TRBJ2-1
ASSPQLDEQF
>TRBV6-5|TRBJ2-2
ASRGGANTGELF
>TRBV27|TRBJ2-3
ASSFSRPISSDTQY
>TRBV4-3|TRBJ1-4
ASSQQGREKLF
>TRBV28|TRBJ1-2
ASRGTGPYGYT
>TRBV5-6|TRBJ1-1
ASSLGTVSNTEAF
>TRBV18|TRBJ2-7
ASSPSIASYEQY
>TRBV11-2|TRBJ1-1
ASSRGSNTEAF
>TRBV4-2|TRBJ2-3
ASSQATSGNVADTQY
>TRBV19|TRBJ2-3
ASSIFAGLGDTQY
>TRBV9|TRBJ1-2
ASSAGEGGYT